The entry below describes one TCR beta chain. The table came from immunoSEQ multiplex PCR; TCRdb's copy has only in-frame clones and leaves some out. The profile shows roughly 100,000 clones, 90% to 95% of them singletons. These data come from a study of T cell changes during pregnancy in multiple sclerosis. Germline V gives CDR1 MGHRA, CDR2 YSYEKL. With 1 base removed from V and 7 bases from J, the gap between germline ends came to 2 bases. The CDR3 has 12 amino acids. The V call is TRBV4-1, the J call TRBJ1-6; the D is unclear. The origin of this receptor is a female donor in good health, enrolled as a control in a pregnancy study. The input for sequencing was peripheral blood, taken after pregnancy. The CDR3 reads CASSQVNSPLHF. The CDR3 region has the DNA TGCGCCAGCAGCCAAGTAAATTCACCCCTCCACTTT.